These 4 T cell receptor beta chains originate from one sample sequenced in a study of blood T cell repertoires in COVID-19. Here immunoSEQ multiplex PCR was the method, and the copy in TCRdb shows in-frame clones only, minus some. Of about 150,000 clones in the sample, roughly 83% were seen once. The sequenced sample consisted of peripheral blood. The receptors originated from a woman aged 60-75 years with acute or convalescent COVID-19.

The chain carries TRBV6-5 and TRBJ2-1; D perhaps matches TRBD1 (6 bases). The CDR3 has 11 residues. Trimming pared 6 bases from V and 8 bases from J, leaving 8 bases between. Germline loops: CDR1 MNHEY, CDR2 SVGAGI. This chain's CDR3 is CASRNRDEQFF. CDR3 in DNA: TGTGCCAGCAGGAACAGGGATGAGCAGTTCTTC.

This clone was observed a few times. The genes are TRBV12-5 and TRBJ1-6; 9 nucleotides agree with TRBD1. The CDR3 covers 16 residues. V shed 0 bases and J 10 bases; nucleotides not matched to a gene: 7. Germline V lookup: CDR1 LGHNT, CDR2 FRNRAP. The CDR3 spells CASGLVRTGAESPLHF. The CDR3 nucleotides are TGTGCTAGTGGTTTGGTACGGACAGGGGCGGAATCACCCCTCCACTTT. The variable domain in full, completed from reference TRBV12-5 and TRBJ1-6, reads DARVTQTPRHKVTEMGQEVTMRCQPILGHNTVFWYRQTMMQGLELLAYFRNRAPLDDSGMPKDRFSAEMPDATLATLKIQPSEPRDSAVYFCASGLVRTGAESPLHFGNGTRLTVT.

The V call is TRBV29-1, the J call TRBJ1-1; D unclear. Trimming took off 5 bases at V and 1 base at J, with 8 bases between the two ends. Germline V gene lookup returns CDR1 SQVTM and CDR2 ANQGSEA. The CDR3 extends over 12 amino acids. The CDR3 here is CSVYSWNTEAFF. The CDR3 DNA follows: TGCAGCGTTTATTCGTGGAACACTGAAGCTTTCTTT.

The J gene is TRBJ1-1, the V gene TRBV6-5; D is possibly TRBD1 (5 bases). This CDR3 contains 15 residues. V shed 6 bases and J shed 4 bases, with 18 bases lying between them. Germline CDR1 MNHEY, CDR2 SVGAGI. The CDR3 reads CASSLEGTLLTEAFF. CDR3 bases: TGTGCCAGCAGCCTGGAAGGGACTCTTCTCACTGAAGCTTTCTTT.